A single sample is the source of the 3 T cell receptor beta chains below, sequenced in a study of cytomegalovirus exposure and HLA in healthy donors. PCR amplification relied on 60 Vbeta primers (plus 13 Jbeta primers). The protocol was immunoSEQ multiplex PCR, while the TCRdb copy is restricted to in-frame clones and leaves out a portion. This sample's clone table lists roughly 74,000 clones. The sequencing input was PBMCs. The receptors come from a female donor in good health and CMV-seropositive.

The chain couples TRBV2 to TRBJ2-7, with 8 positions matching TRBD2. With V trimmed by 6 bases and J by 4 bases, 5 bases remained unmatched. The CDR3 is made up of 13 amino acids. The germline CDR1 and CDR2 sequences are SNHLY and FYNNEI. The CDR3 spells CASRGLGTYEQYF. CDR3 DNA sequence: TGTGCCAGCAGGGGACTAGGAACTTACGAGCAGTACTTC.

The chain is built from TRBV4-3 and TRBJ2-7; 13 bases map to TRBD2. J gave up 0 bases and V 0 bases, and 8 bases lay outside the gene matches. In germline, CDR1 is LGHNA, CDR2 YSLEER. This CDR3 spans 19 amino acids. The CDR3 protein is CASSQDLGLAGARSYEQYF. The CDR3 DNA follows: TGCGCCAGCAGCCAAGATCTTGGACTAGCGGGGGCCCGCTCCTACGAGCAGTACTTC.

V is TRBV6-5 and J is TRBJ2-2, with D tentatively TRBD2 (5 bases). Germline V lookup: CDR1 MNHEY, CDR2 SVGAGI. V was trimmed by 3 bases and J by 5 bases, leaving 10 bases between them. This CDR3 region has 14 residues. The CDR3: CASSYLAWTGELFF. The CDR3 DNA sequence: TGTGCCAGCAGTTATCTAGCCTGGACCGGGGAGCTGTTTTTT.